Shown below are 21 T cell receptor beta chains from a single sample sequenced in a study of CD8 T cells in Susac syndrome. With random hexamers, reverse transcription was performed on about 0.45 to 1 ug of RNA. TCRdb recomputed calls from the immunoSEQ multiplex PCR reads with MiXCR, one row per CDR3 protein. The repertoire consists of around 170,000 distinct CDR3 sequences, with 95% occurring once and the leading ten covering around 0.16%. The sample was CD8+ T cells from PBMCs. Receptors originate from a human donor with Susac syndrome.

This clonotype appeared a single time. The V call is TRBV6-6, the J call TRBJ2-7; unclear D gene. Per germline, CDR1 MNHNY and CDR2 SVGAGI (reference sequence). The CDR3 contains 16 residues. V lost 6 bases and J 1 base, leaving 19 bases between the germline ends. For the CDR3, the DNA is TGTGCCAGCAGCTCCAACCCTAACATAGGATCCTACGAGCAGTACTTC. Protein product: CASSSNPNIGSYEQYF.

The chain joins TRBV11-2 to TRBJ2-7; D unresolved. CDR1 and CDR2 (germline): SGHAT, FQNNGV. V was pared by 2 bases and J by 2 bases, with 10 bases between. The CDR3 is 14 amino acids. The chain's CDR3 is CASSLWVLPYEQYF. The CDR3 DNA reads as TGTGCCAGCAGCTTATGGGTACTCCCCTACGAGCAGTACTTC.

V and J are TRBV20-1 and TRBJ2-5, with 8 bases fitting TRBD2. With 5 bases clipped from V and 2 bases from J, the junction kept 10 bases outside the gene matches. There are 15 residues in the CDR3. Looked up from germline, CDR1 is DFQATT and CDR2 is SNEGSKA (reference sequence). The CDR3 protein is CSAPEPAGDQETQYF. DNA of the CDR3: TGCAGTGCTCCCGAGCCAGCGGGAGATCAAGAGACCCAGTACTTC.

V is TRBV5-1 and J is TRBJ2-7; 7 bases fit TRBD2. This CDR3 is 15 amino acids long. Germline V lookup: CDR1 SGHRS, CDR2 YFSETQ. The J segment lost 2 bases and the V segment lost 0 bases, leaving 5 bases of the junction unmatched. This CDR3 is CASSLESGVTYEQYF. CDR3 nucleotides: TGCGCCAGCAGCTTGGAAAGCGGGGTTACCTACGAGCAGTACTTC. Based on the CDR3 plus reference TRBV5-1 and TRBJ2-7, the full variable domain is KAGVTQTPRYLIKTRGQQVTLSCSPISGHRSVSWYQQTPGQGLQFLFEYFSETQRNKGNFPGRFSGRQFSNSRSEMNVSTLELGDSALYLCASSLESGVTYEQYFGPGTRLTVT.

The genes are TRBV7-9 and TRBJ2-1; D ambiguous. In germline, CDR1 is SEHNR, CDR2 FQNEAQ (reference sequence). The V end was cut by 5 bases, the J end by 6 bases, with 8 bases between. CDR3 size: 12 residues. This CDR3 reads CASSRISNEQFF. In DNA form, the CDR3 reads TGTGCCAGCAGCCGCATATCCAATGAGCAGTTCTTC.

This chain links TRBV7-9 with TRBJ1-1; a possible D gene is TRBD1 (5 bases). The CDR3 is 11 amino acids. Trimming stripped 5 bases from V and 7 bases from J, with 8 bases between. Germline loops: CDR1 SEHNR, CDR2 FQNEAQ (reference sequence). The CDR3 is CASSRDVEAFF. The CDR3 DNA reads as TGTGCCAGCAGCAGGGACGTTGAAGCTTTCTTT.

The J gene is TRBJ1-2, the V gene TRBV5-1, with D hard to call. This CDR3 has 13 amino acids. V shed 5 bases and J shed 5 bases, with 13 bases lying between them. CDR1 is SGHRS, CDR2 YFSETQ, per germline. CDR3 sequence: CASRDSLSYGYTF. CDR3 nucleotide sequence: TGCGCCAGCAGGGACTCATTGAGTTATGGCTACACCTTC. Full variable domain (outside the CDR3, taken from reference TRBV5-1 and TRBJ1-2): KAGVTQTPRYLIKTRGQQVTLSCSPISGHRSVSWYQQTPGQGLQFLFEYFSETQRNKGNFPGRFSGRQFSNSRSEMNVSTLELGDSALYLCASRDSLSYGYTFGSGTRLTVV.

The rearrangement links TRBV6-5 to TRBJ2-1; no clear D. The V end was cut by 6 bases, the J end by 1 base, with 10 bases between. This CDR3 contains 14 residues. Germline values: CDR1 MNHEY, CDR2 SVGAGI. The CDR3 loop reads CASSQFGSYNEQFF. The CDR3 bases are TGTGCCAGCAGCCAGTTCGGGTCCTACAATGAGCAGTTCTTC.

This clonotype has just one count. The chain links TRBV13 to TRBJ1-1; TRBD1 agrees at 8 bases. With V trimmed by 4 bases and J by 0 bases, 10 bases remained unmatched. This CDR3 spans 17 amino acids. Per the germline V gene, CDR1 is PRHDT and CDR2 is FYEKMQ (reference sequence). CDR3 coding DNA: TGTGCCAGCAGCTCCCCGGGACAGGTTGCGGTGAACACTGAAGCTTTCTTT. The encoded protein is CASSSPGQVAVNTEAFF.

This chain uses TRBV28 with TRBJ2-1; TRBD1 matches 7 bases. Unmatched junction bases numbered 12, after V lost 3 bases and J lost 10 bases. The CDR3 sequence is 15 residues long. Germline V gene lookup returns CDR1 MDHEN and CDR2 SYDVKM. The CDR3 reads CASSFRQTGNYEQFF. CDR3 DNA: TGTGCCAGCAGTTTCCGCCAGACAGGGAACTACGAGCAGTTCTTC.

The chain joins TRBV9 to TRBJ2-2; 10 bases map to TRBD2. The CDR3 totals 18 residues. The V gene's germline CDR1 is SGDLS and CDR2 YYNGEE. The junction had 5 bases not matched to a gene; V was cut back by 0 bases and J by 0 bases. CDR3 residues: CASSVDLAGVTNTGELFF. CDR3 DNA: TGTGCCAGCAGCGTAGATCTAGCGGGGGTTACGAACACCGGGGAGCTGTTTTTT.

The chain uses TRBV6-2 or TRBV6-3 and TRBJ2-7; the D gene is possibly TRBD1 (5 bases). The CDR3 sequence is 12 residues long. With 6 bases removed from V and 0 bases from J, the gap between germline ends came to 6 bases. Germline assignment: CDR1 MNHEY and CDR2 SVGEGT. CDR3: CASRDISYEQYF. CDR3 DNA sequence: TGTGCCAGCAGGGACATCTCCTACGAGCAGTACTTC.

This sequence joins TRBV4-1 and TRBJ2-3; 8 bases map to TRBD2. Germline V gives CDR1 MGHRA, CDR2 YSYEKL. CDR3 length: 16 amino acids. J lost 6 bases, V lost 1 base, and 9 bases had no gene match. The CDR3 region has the DNA TGCGCCAGCAGCCAAGTCGGCGGGGGGCCATGGGATACGCAGTATTTT. Protein sequence: CASSQVGGGPWDTQYF.

This clonotype was detected only once. The chain is built from TRBV20-1 and TRBJ2-7; D gene ambiguous. The CDR3 length is 15 residues. The germline V gene has CDR1 DFQATT and CDR2 SNEGSKA (reference sequence). The ends were cut back, 0 bases at V and 0 bases at J, with 12 bases in the middle. The CDR3 DNA is TGCAGTGCTAGAGACCGCAGCACCCTCTCCTACGAGCAGTACTTC. This encodes CSARDRSTLSYEQYF.

Only one count was recorded for this clonotype. The rearrangement uses TRBV5-1 and TRBJ2-1; D is perhaps TRBD1 (5 bases). This CDR3 contains 16 residues. Trimming took off 5 bases at V and 0 bases at J, with 15 bases between the two ends. Germline V gene lookup returns CDR1 SGHRS and CDR2 YFSETQ. The CDR3 DNA reads TGCGCCAGCAGTCCTCCGGACATGCCCTCCTACAATGAGCAGTTCTTC. Translation gives CASSPPDMPSYNEQFF. The full variable domain, with the rest looked up from reference TRBV5-1 and TRBJ2-1, is KAGVTQTPRYLIKTRGQQVTLSCSPISGHRSVSWYQQTPGQGLQFLFEYFSETQRNKGNFPGRFSGRQFSNSRSEMNVSTLELGDSALYLCASSPPDMPSYNEQFFGPGTRLTVL.

This chain's CDR3 is CASSAGPGRNVYGYTF. In DNA form, the CDR3 reads TGTGCCAGCAGCGCGGGACCGGGACGGAACGTCTATGGCTACACCTTC. The rearrangement links TRBV9 to TRBJ1-2; D possibly corresponds to TRBD1 (5 bases). Germline values: CDR1 SGDLS, CDR2 YYNGEE. The V and J ends lost 3 bases and 4 bases respectively, with 19 bases between them. The CDR3 is 16 amino acids.

The genes are TRBV5-1 and TRBJ1-1; 7 bases are shared with TRBD1. The trim removed 1 base at V and 4 bases at J, leaving 7 bases unmatched. This CDR3 comprises 15 residues. Germline V CDR1 and CDR2: SGHRS, YFSETQ. CDR3 sequence (DNA): TGCGCCAGCAGCTTGAACAGGGGATCGGCCACTGAAGCTTTCTTT. Amino acid sequence: CASSLNRGSATEAFF. Looking up the rest from reference TRBV5-1 and TRBJ1-1 gives the full variable domain: KAGVTQTPRYLIKTRGQQVTLSCSPISGHRSVSWYQQTPGQGLQFLFEYFSETQRNKGNFPGRFSGRQFSNSRSEMNVSTLELGDSALYLCASSLNRGSATEAFFGQGTRLTVV.

The V and J genes are TRBV7-8 and TRBJ2-3; D gene ambiguous. CDR1 is SGHVS and CDR2 is FQNEAQ in the germline V gene. The CDR3 sequence is 14 residues long. Trimming stripped 5 bases from V and 2 bases from J, with 11 bases between. The CDR3 sequence is CASSPLAFTDTQYF. The CDR3 region has the DNA TGTGCCAGCAGCCCATTAGCCTTCACAGATACGCAGTATTTT.

This chain connects TRBV4-1 to TRBJ2-1; TRBD1 matches at 10 bases. The CDR3 covers 21 residues. Germline CDR1 reads MGHRA; CDR2 reads YSYEKL. The V gene end was trimmed by 0 bases and the J gene end by 0 bases; junction bases not matched to a gene: 14. CDR3 DNA: TGCGCCAGCAGCCAAGAAGGGACAGGGGACCCTACGGGGCTCTCCTACAATGAGCAGTTCTTC. Translating it yields CASSQEGTGDPTGLSYNEQFF.

The rearrangement uses TRBV3-1 and TRBJ2-1; 9 bases line up with TRBD2. Germline V gives CDR1 LGHDT, CDR2 YNNKEL (reference sequence). The trim removed 1 base at V and 6 bases at J, leaving 10 bases unmatched. The CDR3 is 17 residues long. CDR3 sequence reads: CASSQAHGSGSGNEQFF. DNA of the CDR3: TGTGCCAGCAGCCAAGCCCACGGTAGCGGGAGTGGCAATGAGCAGTTCTTC.

The gene calls are TRBV20-1 and TRBJ2-7; tentatively, D is TRBD2 (5 bases). The CDR3 spans 13 residues. V shed 1 base and J shed 1 base, with 8 bases lying between them. Germline assignment: CDR1 DFQATT and CDR2 SNEGSKA (reference sequence). The CDR3 spells CSARGSESYEQYF. The CDR3 region has the DNA TGCAGTGCTAGAGGTAGCGAGTCCTACGAGCAGTACTTC.